These T cell receptor beta chains were read from a single sample in a study of T cells in Graves' hyperthyroidism and ophthalmopathy. TCRdb reprocessed the multiplex PCR reads via MiXCR and lists one record per CDR3 protein. The table records about 520,000 distinct CDR3 sequences, about a fifth of them present only once. The specimen sequenced was blood. These receptors were taken from a young man with Graves' hyperthyroidism. The CDR3 runs from the conserved cysteine through the conserved F or W. Clone size appears in some rows only: once, few, many, or a class for an expanded clone.

J | V | size | CDR3
TRBJ2-5 | TRBV28 | many | CASSRTSGGARETQYF
TRBJ2-7 | TRBV28 | many | CASRDRGPYEQYF
TRBJ1-6 | TRBV6-5 | many | CASSYREISPLHF
TRBJ2-7 | TRBV11-2 | many | CASSFWGTEEQYF
TRBJ2-7 | TRBV4-1 | few | CASSQEAGRSYEQYF
TRBJ2-5 | TRBV27 | many | CAGSQGQGAQETQYF
TRBJ2-7 | TRBV12-3/TRBV12-4 | . | CASSFQGGPREQYF
TRBJ1-1 | TRBV12-3/TRBV12-4 | . | CASSLGQGLVAFF
TRBJ2-5 | TRBV3-1 | many | CASSQGIIKETQYF
TRBJ1-1 | TRBV15 | many | CATSRDRFTGEAFF
TRBJ1-1 | TRBV28 | many | CASSLRVEVFF
TRBJ1-1 | TRBV28 | many | CAIHGGVMNTEAFF
TRBJ2-5 | TRBV7-9 | many | CASSLGGFLETQYF
TRBJ1-2 | TRBV20-1 | few | CSARGGSYGYTF
TRBJ1-2 | TRBV29-1 | few | CSARDRGEANYGYTF
TRBJ1-2 | TRBV7-2 | . | CASSRELLWNYGYTF
TRBJ1-6 | TRBV6-5 | many | CASSWAGGGLSGNSPLHF
TRBJ2-7 | TRBV19 | many | CASSYGEQYF
TRBJ1-2 | TRBV11-3 | many | CASSFSPGTGGHGYTF
TRBJ2-7 | TRBV11-1 | once | CASSLAAGQGPSQRGSF
TRBJ2-7 | TRBV28 | . | CASSSGQANPDYEQYF
TRBJ2-5 | TRBV7-6 | . | CASSLEAEETQYF
TRBJ1-5 | TRBV28 | . | CASRAGGQWDQPQHF
TRBJ1-5 | TRBV30 | many | CAWSGGGNQPQHF
TRBJ2-5 | TRBV6-1 | many | CATTSGVETQYF
TRBJ1-2 | TRBV29-1 | . | CSTTVTDGYTF
TRBJ1-1 | TRBV15 | many | CATSRVDRPIEAFF
TRBJ1-1 | TRBV15 | many | CATSRDHTGVEEAFF
TRBJ1-1 | TRBV15 | many | CATSRDYIQTNTEAFF
TRBJ2-5 | TRBV20-1 | few | CSARDRAAGQETQYF
TRBJ1-5 | TRBV6-5 | many | CASSYRTGGNQPQHF
TRBJ1-1 | TRBV9 | . | CASSVAPGALVEAFF
TRBJ2-5 | TRBV12-3/TRBV12-4 | many | CASSHDETQYF
TRBJ2-5 | TRBV6-1 | . | CASSRGTPSQETQYF
TRBJ2-2 | TRBV9 | few | CASSPRSGQGNTGELFF
TRBJ2-1 | TRBV7-8 | few | CASSGDLSSYNEQFF
TRBJ2-2 | TRBV5-1 | . | CASIRGPAAAGELFF
TRBJ1-5 | TRBV19 | . | CASSMFSNQPQHF
TRBJ1-6 | TRBV12-5 | . | CASGPSWGPLNSPLHF
TRBJ2-7 | TRBV28 | many | CASSTLRQASSYEQYF
TRBJ1-1 | TRBV3-1 | . | CASSQLRGSEAFF
TRBJ2-7 | TRBV20-1 | many | CSARRSEQYF
TRBJ1-2 | TRBV6-2/TRBV6-3 | . | CASSYGGRDGYTF
TRBJ1-2 | TRBV28 | . | CASSLGVINYGYTF
TRBJ2-7 | TRBV12-3/TRBV12-4 | many | CASSPPRGAGEQYF
TRBJ1-2 | TRBV10-3 | many | CAISQGGTGYTF